This T cell receptor beta chain is drawn from a study of T cell responses to AZD1222 COVID-19 vaccine. Findings of the study overall: Donors were chiefly white British, with a greater number of females, and clonal diversity was perhaps underestimated. Elevations in Spike-specific TCR breadth and depth followed administration of two AZD1222 doses. Close to half of all spike-specific TCRs reportedly target regions of the variants that are unmutated.

The protocol was immunoSEQ multiplex PCR, while the TCRdb copy is restricted to in-frame clones and leaves out a portion. This table has more than 120,000 clones, around 90% appearing once. A note on this clone: Its antigen is unknown.

The sequenced sample was peripheral blood, obtained 28 days after the second dose of the MenACWY control vaccine. The TCR sequence derives from an adult who received the MenACWY meningococcal vaccine as a control.

This CDR3 reads CASGTEMNTEAFF. The CDR3 nucleotides read TGTGCCAGCGGGACGGAAATGAACACTGAAGCTTTCTTT. V gene TRBV6-5 combines with J gene TRBJ1-1, with TRBD1 as a possible D gene (5 bases). The CDR3 is 13 residues long. Germline CDR1 is MNHEY and CDR2 is SVGAGI. V was pared by 8 bases and J by 0 bases, with 10 bases between.